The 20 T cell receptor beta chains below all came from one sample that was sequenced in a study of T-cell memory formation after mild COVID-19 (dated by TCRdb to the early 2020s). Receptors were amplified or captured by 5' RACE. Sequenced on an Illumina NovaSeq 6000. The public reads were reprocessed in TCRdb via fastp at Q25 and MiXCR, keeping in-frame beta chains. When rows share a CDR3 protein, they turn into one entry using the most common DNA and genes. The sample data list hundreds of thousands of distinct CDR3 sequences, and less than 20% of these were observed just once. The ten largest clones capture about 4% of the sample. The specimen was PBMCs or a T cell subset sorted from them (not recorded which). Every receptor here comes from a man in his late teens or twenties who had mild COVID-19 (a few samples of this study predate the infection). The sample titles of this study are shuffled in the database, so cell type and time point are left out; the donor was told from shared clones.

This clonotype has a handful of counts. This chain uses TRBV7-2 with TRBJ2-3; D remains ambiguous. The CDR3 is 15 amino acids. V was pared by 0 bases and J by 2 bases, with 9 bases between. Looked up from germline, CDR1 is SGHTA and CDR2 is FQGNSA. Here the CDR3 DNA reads TGTGCCAGCAGCTTAGCGGGTGCCTTCACAGATACGCAGTATTTT. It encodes CASSLAGAFTDTQYF. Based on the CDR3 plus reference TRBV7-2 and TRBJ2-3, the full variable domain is GAGVSQSPSNKVTEKGKDVELRCDPISGHTALYWYRQSLGQGLEFLIYFQGNSAPDKSGLPSDRFSAERTGGSVSTLTIQRTQQEDSAVYLCASSLAGAFTDTQYFGPGTRLTVL.

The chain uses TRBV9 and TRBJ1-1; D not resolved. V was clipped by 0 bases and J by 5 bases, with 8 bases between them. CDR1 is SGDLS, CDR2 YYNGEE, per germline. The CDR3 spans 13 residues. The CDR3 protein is CASSVDYRTEAFF. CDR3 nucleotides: TGTGCCAGCAGCGTAGATTACAGAACTGAAGCTTTCTTT.

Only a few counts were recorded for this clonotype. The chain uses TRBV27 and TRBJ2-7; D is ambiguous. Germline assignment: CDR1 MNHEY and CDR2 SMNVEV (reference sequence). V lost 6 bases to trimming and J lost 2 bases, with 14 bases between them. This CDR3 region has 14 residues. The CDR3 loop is CASSPTEATYEQYV. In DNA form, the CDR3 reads TGTGCCAGCAGCCCTACCGAGGCGACCTACGAGCAGTACGTC.

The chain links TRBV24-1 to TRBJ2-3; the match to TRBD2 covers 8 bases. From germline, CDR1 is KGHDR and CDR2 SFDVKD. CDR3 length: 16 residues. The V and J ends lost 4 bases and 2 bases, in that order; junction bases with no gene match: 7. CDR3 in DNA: TGTGCCACCAGTGAACCCGGGACTAGTTACACAGATACGCAGTATTTT. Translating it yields CATSEPGTSYTDTQYF.

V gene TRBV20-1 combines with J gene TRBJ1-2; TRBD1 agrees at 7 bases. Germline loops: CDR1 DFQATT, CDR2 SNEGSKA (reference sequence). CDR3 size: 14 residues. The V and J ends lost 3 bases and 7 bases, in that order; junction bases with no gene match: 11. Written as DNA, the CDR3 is TGCAGTGCTAGGGCTCATGACAGGGTGCGTGGCTACACCTTC. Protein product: CSARAHDRVRGYTF.

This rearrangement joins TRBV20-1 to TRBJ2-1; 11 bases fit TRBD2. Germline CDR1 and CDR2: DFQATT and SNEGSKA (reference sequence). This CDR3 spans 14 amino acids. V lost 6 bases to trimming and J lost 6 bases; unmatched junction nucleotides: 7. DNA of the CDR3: TGCAGTGCCCCACTAGCGGGGGAGGGCAATGAGCAGTTCTTC. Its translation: CSAPLAGEGNEQFF.

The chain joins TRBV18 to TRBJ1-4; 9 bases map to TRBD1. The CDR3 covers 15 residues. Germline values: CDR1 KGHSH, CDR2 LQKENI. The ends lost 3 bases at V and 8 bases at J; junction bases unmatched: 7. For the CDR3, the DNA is TGTGCCAGCTCACCGGAGGGACAGGGCGGGGAAAAACTGTTTTTT. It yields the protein CASSPEGQGGEKLFF.

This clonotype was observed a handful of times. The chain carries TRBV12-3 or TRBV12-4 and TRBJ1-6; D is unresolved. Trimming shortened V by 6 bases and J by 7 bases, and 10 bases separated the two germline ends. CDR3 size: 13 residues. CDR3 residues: CASSLTGNSPLHF. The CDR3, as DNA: TGTGCCAGCAGCTTGACGGGAAATTCACCCCTCCACTTT.

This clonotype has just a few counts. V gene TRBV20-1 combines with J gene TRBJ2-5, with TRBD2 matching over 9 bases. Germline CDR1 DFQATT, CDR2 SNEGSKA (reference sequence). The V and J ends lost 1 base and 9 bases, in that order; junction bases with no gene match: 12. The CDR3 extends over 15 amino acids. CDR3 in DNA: TGCAGTGCTAGAGGAGGCGGGGGGGCCGTGATGCCCCAGTACTTC. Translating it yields CSARGGGGAVMPQYF.

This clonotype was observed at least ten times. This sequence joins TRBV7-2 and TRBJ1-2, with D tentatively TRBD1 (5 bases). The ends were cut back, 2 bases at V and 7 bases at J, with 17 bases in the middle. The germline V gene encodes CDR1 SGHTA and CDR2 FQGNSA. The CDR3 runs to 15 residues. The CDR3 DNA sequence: TGTGCCAGCAGCTTACGGGGCGGGGGGAGTGGTGGCTACACCTTC. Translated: CASSLRGGGSGGYTF.

CDR3 DNA: TGTGCCAGCAGCCGCCAGACTAGCGTAACCTACAATGAGCAGTTCTTC. Protein sequence: CASSRQTSVTYNEQFF. This chain uses TRBV7-8 with TRBJ2-1, with 8 bases fitting TRBD2. CDR3 length: 16 amino acids. In germline, CDR1 is SGHVS, CDR2 FQNEAQ. The V gene end was trimmed by 5 bases and the J gene end by 2 bases; junction bases not matched to a gene: 8.

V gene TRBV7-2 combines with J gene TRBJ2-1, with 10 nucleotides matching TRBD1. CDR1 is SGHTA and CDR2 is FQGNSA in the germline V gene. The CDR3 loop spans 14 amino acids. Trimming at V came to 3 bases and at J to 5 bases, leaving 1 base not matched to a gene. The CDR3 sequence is CASSFGTGDNEQFF. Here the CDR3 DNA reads TGTGCCAGCAGCTTCGGGACAGGGGACAATGAGCAGTTCTTC.

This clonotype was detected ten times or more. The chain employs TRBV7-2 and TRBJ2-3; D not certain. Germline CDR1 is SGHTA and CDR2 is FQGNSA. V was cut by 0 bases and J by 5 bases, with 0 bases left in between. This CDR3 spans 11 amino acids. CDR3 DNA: TGTGCCAGCAGCTTAGCAGATACGCAGTATTTT. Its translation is CASSLADTQYF.

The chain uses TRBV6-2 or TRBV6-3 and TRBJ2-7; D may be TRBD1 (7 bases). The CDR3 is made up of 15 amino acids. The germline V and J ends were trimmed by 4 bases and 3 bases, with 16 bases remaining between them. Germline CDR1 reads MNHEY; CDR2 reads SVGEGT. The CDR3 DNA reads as TGTGCCAGCAGTTCCGCGGGACAGATATACTACGAGCAGTACTTC. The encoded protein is CASSSAGQIYYEQYF.

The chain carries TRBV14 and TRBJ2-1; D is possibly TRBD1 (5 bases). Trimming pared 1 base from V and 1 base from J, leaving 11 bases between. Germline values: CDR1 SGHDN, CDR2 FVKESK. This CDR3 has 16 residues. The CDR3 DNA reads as TGTGCCAGCAGCCAAGGCAGGGTATGGTCCTACAATGAGCAGTTCTTC. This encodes CASSQGRVWSYNEQFF.

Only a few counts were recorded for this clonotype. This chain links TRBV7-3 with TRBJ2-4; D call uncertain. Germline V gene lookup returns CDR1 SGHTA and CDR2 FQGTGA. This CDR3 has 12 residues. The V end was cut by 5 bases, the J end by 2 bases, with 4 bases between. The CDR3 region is CASSMSKNIQYF. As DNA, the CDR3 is TGTGCCAGCAGCATGTCCAAAAACATTCAGTACTTC.

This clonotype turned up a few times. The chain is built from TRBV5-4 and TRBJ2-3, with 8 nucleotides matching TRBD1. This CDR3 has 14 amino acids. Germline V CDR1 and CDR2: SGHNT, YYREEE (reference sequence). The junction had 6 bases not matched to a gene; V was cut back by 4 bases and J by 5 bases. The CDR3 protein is CASSPFTGGDTQYF. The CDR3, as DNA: TGTGCCAGCAGCCCGTTTACAGGGGGAGATACGCAGTATTTT.

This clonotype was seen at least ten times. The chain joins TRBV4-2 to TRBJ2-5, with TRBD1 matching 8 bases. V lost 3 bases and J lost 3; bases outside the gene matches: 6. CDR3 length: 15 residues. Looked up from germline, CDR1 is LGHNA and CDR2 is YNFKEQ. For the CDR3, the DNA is TGTGCCAGCAGCCAGCGGGACAGGTCCAAAGAGACCCAGTACTTC. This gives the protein CASSQRDRSKETQYF.

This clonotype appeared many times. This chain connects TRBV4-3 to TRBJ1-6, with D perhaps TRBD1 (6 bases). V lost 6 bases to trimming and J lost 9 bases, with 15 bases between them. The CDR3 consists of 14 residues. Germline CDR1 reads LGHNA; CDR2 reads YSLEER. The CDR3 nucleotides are TGCGCCAGCAGTTTACAGGGAGGTGGTTCACCCCTCCACTTT. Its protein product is CASSLQGGGSPLHF.

DNA for the CDR3: TGTGCCAGCAGCCCAGGGACAGCTTGGGATACGCAGTATTTT. Translating gives CASSPGTAWDTQYF. The V and J genes are TRBV9 and TRBJ2-3, with 7 bases aligning to TRBD1. Unmatched junction bases numbered 8, after V lost 4 bases and J lost 6 bases. The V gene's germline CDR1 is SGDLS and CDR2 YYNGEE. This CDR3 is 14 amino acids long.